This T cell receptor beta chain was observed in a study of cytomegalovirus exposure and HLA in healthy donors. In the study overall: The 120 validation repertoires were reported in a later analysis to have been generated on the same platform as the roughly 700 first-cohort repertoires. The study, taken as a whole, reports: The dataset shows that most TCR sequences were rare, while some public TCRs occurred in many donors. In a later analysis, first-cohort TCR clusters were found to tend to co-occur in the 120 validation repertoires. A classifier reportedly called cytomegalovirus status with high sensitivity and specificity.

This CDR3 comprises 17 residues. The germline V gene has CDR1 SGHRS and CDR2 YFSETQ. After removal of 2 bases from V and 0 bases from J, the junction contained 8 bases not matched to a gene. Of note for this clone: Its antigen is still unknown.

The table came from immunoSEQ multiplex PCR; TCRdb's copy has only in-frame clones and leaves some out. Of about 95,000 clones listed, 85% are singletons. This clonotype was obtained from a man aged 18 to 29 in good health and CMV-seropositive. Source material: PBMCs. The chain uses TRBV5-1 and TRBJ2-3; 8 nucleotides match TRBD2. The CDR3 loop is CASSLQRERFSTDTQYF. The DNA of the CDR3 is TGCGCCAGCAGCTTACAGCGGGAGAGATTTAGCACAGATACGCAGTATTTT.